The rows below give T cell receptor beta chains drawn from one sample of a study of beta chain features in type 1 diabetes. Method: immunoSEQ multiplex PCR; TCRdb's copy keeps in-frame clones and lacks some. The sample holds around 260,000 clones, roughly 20% seen once. The specimen sequenced was naive CD4+ T cells from blood. The origin of the receptors is a woman aged 40 to 49 with type 1 diabetes. Each CDR3 is given with its conserved first and last residue. A D gene is named only where the DNA matches it firmly. Clone sizes are given selectively: once, few, many, or a class where the clone is expanded.

CDR3 protein	CDR3 DNA	clone size	V gene	J gene	D gene
CAWSVQVSNQPQHF	TGTGCCTGGAGTGTACAAGTTAGCAATCAGCCCCAGCATTTT	NA	TRBV30	TRBJ1-5	NA
CASSLWDSGFYGYTF	TGTGCCAGCAGCCTCTGGGACAGTGGATTCTATGGCTACACCTTC	few	TRBV5-4	TRBJ1-2	TRBD1
CASSQGQGPNEKLFF	TGTGCCAGCTCCCAAGGACAGGGTCCAAATGAAAAACTGTTTTTT	few	TRBV18	TRBJ1-4	TRBD1
CASSLEEGAGEKLFF	TGCGCCAGCAGCTTGGAGGAGGGGGCCGGAGAAAAACTGTTTTTT	NA	TRBV5-1	TRBJ1-4	TRBD1
CASGFRDYEQFF	TGTGCTAGTGGTTTCAGGGATTATGAGCAGTTCTTC	few	TRBV12-5	TRBJ2-1	NA
CASSQGGQSFAGNTIYF	TGTGCCAGCAGTCAAGGGGGACAATCTTTCGCTGGAAACACCATATATTTT	few	TRBV5-4	TRBJ1-3	NA
CASRTTGVSGNQPQHF	TGTGCCAGCAGAACCACAGGCGTGAGTGGCAATCAGCCCCAGCATTTT	NA	TRBV6-6	TRBJ1-5	NA
CASSLGTGEAYNEQFF	TGTGCCAGCAGTCTAGGGACAGGGGAGGCCTACAATGAGCAGTTCTTC	few	TRBV28	TRBJ2-1	TRBD1
CASSPGTYNEQFF	TGTGCCAGCAGCCCGGGGACCTACAATGAGCAGTTCTTC	NA	TRBV7-3	TRBJ2-1	NA
CASSRQRTSGAYEQYF	TGTGCCAGCAGCCGTCAACGGACTAGCGGAGCCTACGAGCAGTACTTC	NA	TRBV11-1	TRBJ2-7	TRBD2
CASTRRTGELFF	TGTGCCAGCACACGGCGGACCGGGGAGCTGTTTTTT	NA	TRBV28	TRBJ2-2	NA
CSVEGASYEQYF	TGCAGCGTTGAGGGGGCGAGCTACGAGCAGTACTTC	few	TRBV29-1	TRBJ2-7	NA
CASSLGVYNEQFF	TGCGCCAGCTCCCTGGGAGTCTACAATGAGCAGTTCTTC	few	TRBV5-1	TRBJ2-1	NA
CVAGRETYEQYF	TGTGTCGCGGGACGGGAGACCTACGAGCAGTACTTC	NA	TRBV27	TRBJ2-7	NA
CASSLRQGVSTGELFF	TGTGCCAGCAGCCTACGGCAGGGCGTCAGCACCGGGGAGCTGTTTTTT	NA	TRBV9	TRBJ2-2	NA
CASSHTSGLSSYNEQFF	TGTGCCAGCAGCCATACTAGCGGACTGAGCTCCTACAATGAGCAGTTCTTC	NA	TRBV14	TRBJ2-1	TRBD2
CASSLVADRDNEQFF	TGCGCCAGCAGCTTGGTAGCGGACAGGGACAATGAGCAGTTCTTC	few	TRBV5-1	TRBJ2-1	TRBD1
CASSLGQNNEQFF	TGTGCCAGCAGCTTGGGCCAGAATAATGAGCAGTTCTTC	NA	TRBV7-3	TRBJ2-1	NA
CAWSVRGTKNIQYF	TGTGCCTGGAGTGTACGGGGGACTAAAAACATTCAGTACTTC	NA	TRBV30	TRBJ2-4	NA
CASSLERDYGELFF	TGTGCTAGCAGCTTAGAGCGGGACTACGGGGAGCTGTTTTTT	NA	TRBV7-7	TRBJ2-2	TRBD2
CASSSGQGHEKLFF	TGTGCCAGCAGCTCGGGACAGGGTCACGAAAAACTGTTTTTT	few	TRBV28	TRBJ1-4	TRBD1
CASRLSGGKGGYTF	TGTGCCAGCAGACTTTCCGGGGGAAAAGGAGGCTACACCTTC	NA	TRBV27	TRBJ1-2	NA
CSSRTGNTEAFF	TGCAGCTCCAGGACTGGGAACACTGAAGCTTTCTTT	NA	TRBV29-1	TRBJ1-1	NA
CASSLGASLSETQYF	TGTGCCAGCAGCTTAGGGGCTAGCCTAAGCGAGACCCAGTACTTC	once	TRBV7-2	TRBJ2-5	NA
CASSLLRAGRDTQYF	TGTGCCAGCAGTTTGTTGAGGGCTGGGAGAGATACGCAGTATTTT	NA	TRBV28	TRBJ2-3	NA
CASSSGTGVRTEAFF	TGTGCCAGCAGTTCCGGGACAGGGGTCAGAACTGAAGCTTTCTTT	NA	TRBV6-5	TRBJ1-1	TRBD1
CASSQGAGQLYGYTF	TGCGCCAGCAGCCAAGGGGCGGGACAGCTCTATGGCTACACCTTC	NA	TRBV4-3	TRBJ1-2	TRBD1
CASSATQGARAEAFF	TGTGCCAGCAGCGCGACACAGGGGGCGCGAGCTGAAGCTTTCTTT	few	TRBV9	TRBJ1-1	TRBD1
CASRETPLGGTEAFF	TGTGCCAGCAGGGAAACACCCCTTGGTGGCACTGAAGCTTTCTTT	few	TRBV2	TRBJ1-1	NA
CSAALVQGKDTEAFF	TGCAGCGCTGCCCTCGTACAGGGAAAAGACACTGAAGCTTTCTTT	NA	TRBV29-1	TRBJ1-1	NA
CASSPSLDRVPEAFF	TGTGCCAGCAGCCCCTCCCTTGACAGGGTACCTGAAGCTTTCTTT	few	TRBV14	TRBJ1-1	TRBD1
CASSSQGVGGYTF	TGTGCCAGCAGTTCACAGGGAGTCGGCGGCTACACCTTC	NA	TRBV28	TRBJ1-2	NA
CASKETGRPNYGYTF	TGTGCCAGTAAAGAAACAGGGCGACCGAACTATGGCTACACCTTC	NA	TRBV19	TRBJ1-2	NA
CASKGGGSYGYTF	TGTGCCAGCAAGGGCGGGGGTAGCTATGGCTACACCTTC	few	TRBV2	TRBJ1-2	NA
CATKRGTSSYEQYF	TGTGCCACCAAAAGAGGTACTTCCTCCTACGAGCAGTACTTC	few	TRBV28	TRBJ2-7	NA
CASSVGRSGGAQETQYF	TGTGCCAGCAGCGTAGGAAGGAGCGGGGGGGCCCAAGAGACCCAGTACTTC	few	TRBV9	TRBJ2-5	TRBD2
CASSQDLGYISEQFF	TGCGCCAGCAGCCAAGATCTGGGCTACATTAGTGAGCAGTTCTTC	NA	TRBV4-3	TRBJ2-1	NA
CAWSEGDSNQPQHF	TGTGCCTGGAGTGAGGGGGACAGCAATCAGCCCCAGCATTTT	NA	TRBV30	TRBJ1-5	NA
CAWTPGTTINEQFF	TGTGCCTGGACGCCCGGGACTACAATCAATGAGCAGTTCTTC	NA	TRBV30	TRBJ2-1	TRBD2
CAWAPGTPTNYGYTF	TGTGCCTGGGCTCCCGGGACACCCACAAACTATGGCTACACCTTC	NA	TRBV30	TRBJ1-2	NA
CATSRAPTGVSTDTQYF	TGTGCCACCAGCCGCGCACCCACAGGGGTCAGCACAGATACGCAGTATTTT	NA	TRBV15	TRBJ2-3	TRBD1
CAWSVPGQRPTEAFF	TGTGCCTGGAGTGTACCCGGACAGAGACCCACTGAAGCTTTCTTT	NA	TRBV30	TRBJ1-1	NA
CASSPGLAEYEQYF	TGTGCCAGCAGCCCGGGACTAGCGGAGTACGAGCAGTACTTC	NA	TRBV7-2	TRBJ2-7	TRBD2
CASSLTGTAQQPQHF	TGTGCCAGCAGCTTAACCGGGACAGCCCAGCAGCCCCAGCATTTT	NA	TRBV7-2	TRBJ1-5	TRBD1
CASSPPGTDTQYF	TGTGCCAGCAGCCCCCCCGGCACAGATACGCAGTATTTT	few	TRBV9	TRBJ2-3	NA
CASSLRGHEQFF	TGTGCCAGCAGCTTAAGAGGGCATGAGCAGTTCTTC	NA	TRBV11-2	TRBJ2-1	NA
CASSSPLAGVGDTQYF	TGTGCCAGCAGCTCCCCGCTAGCGGGAGTGGGAGATACGCAGTATTTT	NA	TRBV5-6	TRBJ2-3	TRBD2
CASSPSGGAHIQYF	TGTGCCAGCTCACCTTCCGGAGGGGCCCACATTCAGTACTTC	NA	TRBV18	TRBJ2-4	NA
CASSLDTSTEAFF	TGTGCCAGCAGCTTAGATACAAGCACTGAAGCTTTCTTT	few	TRBV13	TRBJ1-1	NA
CASSSIAGGFYEQYF	TGTGCCAGCAGTTCTATAGCGGGGGGCTTCTACGAGCAGTACTTC	NA	TRBV28	TRBJ2-7	TRBD2
CASSWGTGGYEQYF	TGTGCCAGCAGCTGGGGGACAGGGGGCTACGAGCAGTACTTC	NA	TRBV7-2	TRBJ2-7	TRBD1